One sample yielded the 2 T cell receptor beta chains listed below, sequenced in a study of blood T cell repertoires in COVID-19. Repertoires were generated with immunoSEQ multiplex PCR, while TCRdb's copy carries only in-frame clones and drops some. This table holds approximately 230,000 clones, roughly 80% found once. Sequenced input: peripheral blood. Receptors originate from an elderly woman with active or convalescent COVID-19.

The V call is TRBV9, the J call TRBJ2-3, with D tentatively TRBD2 (5 bases). The CDR3 loop spans 13 amino acids. V lost 3 bases, J lost 3 bases, and 8 bases lay in between. Germline CDR1 reads SGDLS; CDR2 reads YYNGEE. CDR3 DNA sequence: TGTGCCAGCAGCGCCCGCGGGACAGATACGCAGTATTTT. Translation: CASSARGTDTQYF.

The V call is TRBV5-5, the J call TRBJ1-2, with 9 positions matching TRBD1. Germline V gene data show CDR1 as SGHKS and CDR2 as YYEKEE (reference sequence). With V trimmed by 4 bases and J by 7 bases, 2 bases remained unmatched. The CDR3 spans 12 residues. In nucleotides, the CDR3 is TGTGCCAGCAGCCCGACAGGGGGTGGCTACACCTTC. Translation: CASSPTGGGYTF.